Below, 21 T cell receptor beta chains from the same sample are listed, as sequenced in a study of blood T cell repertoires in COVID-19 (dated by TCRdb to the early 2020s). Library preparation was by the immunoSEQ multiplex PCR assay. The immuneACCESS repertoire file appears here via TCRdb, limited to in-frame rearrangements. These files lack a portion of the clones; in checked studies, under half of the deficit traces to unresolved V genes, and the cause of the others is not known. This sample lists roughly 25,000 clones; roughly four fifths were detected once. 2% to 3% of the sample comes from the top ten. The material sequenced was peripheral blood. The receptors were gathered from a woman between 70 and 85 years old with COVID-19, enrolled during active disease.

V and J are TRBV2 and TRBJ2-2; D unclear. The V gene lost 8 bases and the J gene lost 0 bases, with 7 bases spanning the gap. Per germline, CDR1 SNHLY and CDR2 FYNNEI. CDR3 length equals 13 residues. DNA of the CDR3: TGTGCCAGCTTGCAGACGAACACCGGGGAGCTGTTTTTT. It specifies CASLQTNTGELFF.

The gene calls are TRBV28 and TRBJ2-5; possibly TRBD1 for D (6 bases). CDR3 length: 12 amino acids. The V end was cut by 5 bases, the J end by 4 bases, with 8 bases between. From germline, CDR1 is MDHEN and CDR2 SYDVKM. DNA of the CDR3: TGTGCCAGCAGTGGGACACGAGAGACCCAGTACTTC. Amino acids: CASSGTRETQYF.

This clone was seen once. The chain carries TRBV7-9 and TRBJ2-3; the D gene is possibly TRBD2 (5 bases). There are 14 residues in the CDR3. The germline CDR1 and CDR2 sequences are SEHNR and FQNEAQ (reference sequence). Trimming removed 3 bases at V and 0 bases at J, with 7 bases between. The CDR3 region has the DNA TGTGCCAGCAGCTTGGAGGTTAGCACAGATACGCAGTATTTT. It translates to CASSLEVSTDTQYF.

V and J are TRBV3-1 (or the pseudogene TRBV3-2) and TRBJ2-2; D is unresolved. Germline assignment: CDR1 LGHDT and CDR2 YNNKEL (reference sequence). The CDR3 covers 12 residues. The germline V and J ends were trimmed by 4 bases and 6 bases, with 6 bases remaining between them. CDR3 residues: CASSPPAGELFF. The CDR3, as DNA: TGTGCCAGCAGCCCCCCAGCCGGGGAGCTGTTTTTT.

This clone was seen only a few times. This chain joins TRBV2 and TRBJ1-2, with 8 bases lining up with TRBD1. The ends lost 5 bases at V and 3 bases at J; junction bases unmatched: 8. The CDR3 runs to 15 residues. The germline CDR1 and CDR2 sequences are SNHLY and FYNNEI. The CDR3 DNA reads TGTGCCAGCAGTTCCGGGACAGGCTTACACTATGGCTACACCTTC. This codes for CASSSGTGLHYGYTF.

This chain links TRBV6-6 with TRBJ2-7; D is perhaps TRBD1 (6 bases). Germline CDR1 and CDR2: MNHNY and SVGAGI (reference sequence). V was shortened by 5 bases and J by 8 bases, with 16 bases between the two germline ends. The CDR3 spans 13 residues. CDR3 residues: CASSPLRGRKQYF. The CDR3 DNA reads TGTGCCAGCAGTCCCCTCAGGGGCCGCAAGCAGTACTTC.

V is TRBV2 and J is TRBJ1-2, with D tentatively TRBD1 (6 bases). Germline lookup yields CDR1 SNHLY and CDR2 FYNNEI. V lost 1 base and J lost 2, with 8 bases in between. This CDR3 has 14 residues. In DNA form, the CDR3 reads TGTGCCAGCAGTGAAGGAGGGGGAAACTATGGCTACACCTTC. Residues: CASSEGGGNYGYTF. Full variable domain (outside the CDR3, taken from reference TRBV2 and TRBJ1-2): EPEVTQTPSHQVTQMGQEVILRCVPISNHLYFYWYRQILGQKVEFLVSFYNNEISEKSEIFDDQFSVERPDGSNFTLKIRSTKLEDSAMYFCASSEGGGNYGYTFGSGTRLTVV.

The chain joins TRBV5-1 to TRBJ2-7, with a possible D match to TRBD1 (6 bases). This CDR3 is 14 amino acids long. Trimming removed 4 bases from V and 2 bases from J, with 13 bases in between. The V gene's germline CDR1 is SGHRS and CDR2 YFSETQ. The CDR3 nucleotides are TGCGCCAGCAGCCCCCGACAGGAGACCTACGAGCAGTACTTC. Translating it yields CASSPRQETYEQYF.

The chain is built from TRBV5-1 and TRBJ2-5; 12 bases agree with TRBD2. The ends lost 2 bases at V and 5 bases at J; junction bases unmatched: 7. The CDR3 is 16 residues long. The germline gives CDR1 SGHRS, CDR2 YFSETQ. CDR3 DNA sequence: TGCGCCAGCAGCTTCTCTAGCGGGGGGGCTCGGGAGACCCAGTACTTC. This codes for CASSFSSGGARETQYF. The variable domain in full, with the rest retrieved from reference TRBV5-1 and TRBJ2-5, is KAGVTQTPRYLIKTRGQQVTLSCSPISGHRSVSWYQQTPGQGLQFLFEYFSETQRNKGNFPGRFSGRQFSNSRSEMNVSTLELGDSALYLCASSFSSGGARETQYFGPGTRLLVL.

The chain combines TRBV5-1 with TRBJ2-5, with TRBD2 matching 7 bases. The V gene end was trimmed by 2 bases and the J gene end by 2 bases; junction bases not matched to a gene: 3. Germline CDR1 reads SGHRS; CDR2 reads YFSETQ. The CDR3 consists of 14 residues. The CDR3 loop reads CASSLTGGQETQYF. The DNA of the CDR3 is TGCGCCAGCAGCTTAACGGGGGGTCAAGAGACCCAGTACTTC.

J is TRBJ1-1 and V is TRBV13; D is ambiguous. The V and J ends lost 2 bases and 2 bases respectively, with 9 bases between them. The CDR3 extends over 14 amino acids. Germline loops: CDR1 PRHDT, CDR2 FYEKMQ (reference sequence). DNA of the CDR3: TGTGCCAGCAGCTTATGGGGAGATAACACTGAAGCTTTCTTT. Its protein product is CASSLWGDNTEAFF.

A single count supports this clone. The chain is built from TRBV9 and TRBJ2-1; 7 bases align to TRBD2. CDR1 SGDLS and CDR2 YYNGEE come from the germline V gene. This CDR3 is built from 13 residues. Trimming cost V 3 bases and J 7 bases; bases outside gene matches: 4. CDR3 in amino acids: CASSEGGQNEQFF. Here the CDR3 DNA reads TGTGCCAGCAGCGAGGGAGGGCAAAATGAGCAGTTCTTC.

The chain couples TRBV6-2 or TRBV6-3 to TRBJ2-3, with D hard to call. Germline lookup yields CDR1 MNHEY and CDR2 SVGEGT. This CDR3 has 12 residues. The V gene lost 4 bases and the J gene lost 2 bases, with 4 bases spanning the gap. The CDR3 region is CASSWATDTQYF. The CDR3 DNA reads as TGTGCCAGCAGTTGGGCCACAGATACGCAGTATTTT.

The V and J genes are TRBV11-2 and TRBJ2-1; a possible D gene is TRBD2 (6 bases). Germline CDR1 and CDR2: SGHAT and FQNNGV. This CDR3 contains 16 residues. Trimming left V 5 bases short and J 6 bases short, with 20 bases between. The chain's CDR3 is CASSRGTSIFVNEQFF. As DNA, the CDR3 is TGTGCCAGCAGCCGGGGCACTAGCATCTTCGTCAATGAGCAGTTCTTC.

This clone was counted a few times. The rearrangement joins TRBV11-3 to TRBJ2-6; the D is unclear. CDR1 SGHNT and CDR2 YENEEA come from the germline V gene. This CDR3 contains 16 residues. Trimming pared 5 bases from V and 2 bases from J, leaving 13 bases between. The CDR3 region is CASSLTWRAGANVLTF. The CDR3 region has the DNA TGTGCCAGCAGCCTGACATGGCGCGCTGGGGCCAACGTCCTGACTTTC.

CDR3 region: CAITGRTTGELFF. DNA of the CDR3: TGTGCCATCACCGGCAGGACAACCGGGGAGCTGTTTTTT. The chain uses TRBV10-3 and TRBJ2-2, with a weak D call TRBD1 (5 bases). Germline V lookup: CDR1 ENHRY, CDR2 SYGVKD. The V and J ends lost 7 bases and 5 bases respectively, with 11 bases between them. The CDR3 contains 13 residues.

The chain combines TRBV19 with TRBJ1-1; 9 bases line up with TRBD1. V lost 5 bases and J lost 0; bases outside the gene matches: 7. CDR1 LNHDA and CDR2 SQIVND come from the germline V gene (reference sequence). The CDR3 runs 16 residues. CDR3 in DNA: TGTGCCAGTAGTCCTATCGACAGGGGGTTGAACACTGAAGCTTTCTTT. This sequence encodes CASSPIDRGLNTEAFF. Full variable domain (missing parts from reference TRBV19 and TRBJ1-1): DGGITQSPKYLFRKEGQNVTLSCEQNLNHDAMYWYRQDPGQGLRLIYYSQIVNDFQKGDIAEGYSVSREKKESFPLTVTSAQKNPTAFYLCASSPIDRGLNTEAFFGQGTRLTVV.

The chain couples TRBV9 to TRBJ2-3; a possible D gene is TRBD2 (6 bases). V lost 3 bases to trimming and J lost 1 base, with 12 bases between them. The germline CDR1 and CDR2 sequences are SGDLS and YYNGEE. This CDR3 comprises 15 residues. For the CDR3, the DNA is TGTGCCAGCAGCGGCGGCATAGCGGGCACAGATACGCAGTATTTT. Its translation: CASSGGIAGTDTQYF.

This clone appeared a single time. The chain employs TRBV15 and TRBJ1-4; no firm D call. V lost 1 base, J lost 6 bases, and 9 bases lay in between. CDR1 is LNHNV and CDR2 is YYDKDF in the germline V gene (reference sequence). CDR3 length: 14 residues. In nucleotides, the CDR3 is TGTGCCACCAGCAGAGGGCTTCAGGATGAAAAACTGTTTTTT. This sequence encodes CATSRGLQDEKLFF.

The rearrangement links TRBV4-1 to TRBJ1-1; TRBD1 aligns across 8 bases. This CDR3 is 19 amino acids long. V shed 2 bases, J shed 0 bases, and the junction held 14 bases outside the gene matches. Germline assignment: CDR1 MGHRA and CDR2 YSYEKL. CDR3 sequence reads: CASSQTPSDRVEMNTEAFF. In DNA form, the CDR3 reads TGCGCCAGCAGCCAAACCCCCTCGGACAGGGTCGAGATGAACACTGAAGCTTTCTTT.

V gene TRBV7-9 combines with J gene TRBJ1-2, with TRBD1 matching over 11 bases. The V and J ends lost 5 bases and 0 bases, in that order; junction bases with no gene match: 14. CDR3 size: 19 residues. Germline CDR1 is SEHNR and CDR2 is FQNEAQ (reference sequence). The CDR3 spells CASSPGTGGRRRANYGYTF. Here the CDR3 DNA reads TGTGCCAGCAGCCCCGGGACAGGGGGGCGACGGAGGGCTAACTATGGCTACACCTTC.